These T cell receptor beta chains were read from a single sample in a study of blood T cell repertoires in COVID-19. Clones were read by immunoSEQ multiplex PCR, and TCRdb kept only the in-frame ones, dropping some. The table records 150,000 to 200,000 clones, approximately 90% of them present only once. Sequences were obtained from peripheral blood. All receptors come from a woman younger than 45 with acute or convalescent COVID-19. CDR3s include the opening cysteine and the closing phenylalanine or tryptophan. Fields, in order: J gene, D gene, V gene, clone size, CDR3 DNA, CDR3 protein. A D gene is named only where the DNA matches it firmly. The listing skips clone size in some rows; elsewhere it reads once, few, many or a size class.

>TRBJ1-6|.|TRBV28|once
TGTGCCAGCAGTTTTAGGAGCTCCTATAATTCACCCCTCCACTTT
CASSFRSSYNSPLHF
>TRBJ2-3|.|TRBV20-1|.
TGCAGTGCTAGACAGGGAGATACGCAGTATTTT
CSARQGDTQYF
>TRBJ2-7|.|TRBV20-1|.
TGCAGTGCTAGTCTTCGTTCCTACGAGCAGTACTTC
CSASLRSYEQYF
>TRBJ1-2|.|TRBV6-5|.
TGTGCCAGCAGACTGGGACAAGCCTATGGCTACACCTTC
CASRLGQAYGYTF
>TRBJ2-5|TRBD2|TRBV3-1/TRBV3-2|.
TGTGCCAGCAGCCAACTAGCGGGAGACGAGACCCAGTACTTC
CASSQLAGDETQYF
>TRBJ2-7|TRBD1|TRBV7-2|.
TGTGCCAGCAGCCCCTCAGGGGGCCTCGAGCAGTACTTC
CASSPSGGLEQYF
>TRBJ1-1|.|TRBV5-4|many
TGTGCCAGCAGCGCGAACAGAAACACTGAAGCTTTCTTT
CASSANRNTEAFF
>TRBJ2-3|.|TRBV20-1|.
TGCAGTGCTAGTCTCCGGGAGTCGTCAGATACGCAGTATTTT
CSASLRESSDTQYF
>TRBJ2-5|TRBD1|TRBV5-4|.
TGTGCCAGCAGCTTGGGACAGGGGTTCCAAGAGACCCAGTACTTC
CASSLGQGFQETQYF
>TRBJ1-2|TRBD1|TRBV3-1/TRBV3-2|.
TGTGCCAGCAGCCAAAGACAGGGACTGGGCTACACCTTC
CASSQRQGLGYTF
>TRBJ2-7|.|TRBV2|.
TGTGCCAGCAGTGAAGCGCAGGGGACAAATGAGCAGTACTTC
CASSEAQGTNEQYF
>TRBJ2-1|TRBD2|TRBV7-7|.
TGTGCTAGCAGCCCGGGACTAGCGGGAGTGGGTGAGCAGTTCTTC
CASSPGLAGVGEQFF
>TRBJ1-1|TRBD1|TRBV27|few
TGTGCCAGCAGTGTAGACAGGGGGCGTGAGACTTTCTTT
CASSVDRGRETFF
>TRBJ1-1|.|TRBV20-1|.
TGCAGTGCTAGACAAGACGCGCGGGCTTTCTTT
CSARQDARAFF
>TRBJ2-5|TRBD1|TRBV2|.
TGTGCCAGCAGAGGACAGGGTGGAGAGACCCAGTACTTC
CASRGQGGETQYF
>TRBJ2-5|.|TRBV9|.
TGTGCCAGCAGCGCCGGACAGACGATAGAAGAGACCCAGTACTTC
CASSAGQTIEETQYF
>TRBJ2-1|.|TRBV2|.
TGTGCTAACCGAGGAGGATTTTACAATGAGCAGTTCTTC
CANRGGFYNEQFF
>TRBJ1-1|.|TRBV12-3/TRBV12-4|.
TGTGCCAGCAGTTTCGTAACAGGGATTGCTTTCTTT
CASSFVTGIAFF
>TRBJ2-3|TRBD1|TRBV10-3|.
TGTGCCGTACAGGGGGGCTTAGGAGATACGCAGTATTTT
CAVQGGLGDTQYF
>TRBJ2-7|.|TRBV28|.
TGTGCCAGCAGGTCCGGGAGCTACGAGCAGTACTTC
CASRSGSYEQYF
>TRBJ2-1|TRBD2|TRBV5-4|.
TGTGCCAGCAGCTTGGTGGGGACTAGGGGATACAATGAGCAGTTCTTC
CASSLVGTRGYNEQFF
>TRBJ1-1|.|TRBV27|.
TGTGCCAGCGCGGGATGGGAGGGTGAAGCTTTCTTT
CASAGWEGEAFF
>TRBJ2-2|.|TRBV5-1|.
TGCGCCAGCAGCTTCGGGGGCACCGGGGAGCTGTTTTTT
CASSFGGTGELFF
>TRBJ2-6|TRBD1|TRBV9|.
TGTGCCAGCAGCGTAGGGGTTGGGACAGCCTCTTACTCTGGGGCCAACGTCCTGACTTTC
CASSVGVGTASYSGANVLTF
>TRBJ2-3|.|TRBV3-1/TRBV3-2|once
TGTGCCAGCAGCCTAACTAGGAGGAGCACAGATACGCAGTATTTT
CASSLTRRSTDTQYF
>TRBJ2-7|.|TRBV5-1|.
TGCGCCAGCAGCCGCTATCCCGTGTACGAGCAGTACTTC
CASSRYPVYEQYF
>TRBJ2-6|.|TRBV5-1|.
TGCGCCAGCCTAGGAGATGGGGCCAACGTCCTGACTTTC
CASLGDGANVLTF